One sample yielded the 10 T cell receptor beta chains listed below, sequenced in a study of regulatory T cells in long-lasting Graves disease. Regarding time point: newly diagnosed GD, antithyroid drugs for less than 3 months. The TCR library was made from RNA that had been extracted from PBMCs in TRIzol. For TCR beta, libraries came from iRepertoire HTBI primers and Arm-PCR of CDR3 regions. One entry per CDR3 protein, called by TCRdb with MiXCR from the multiplex PCR reads. The table has 620,000 or so distinct CDR3 sequences, under 20% seen once; the top ten hold about 20%. This sample also belongs to another study, concerning T cells in Graves' hyperthyroidism and ophthalmopathy.

The sequencing used peripheral blood mononuclear cells (PBMCs), collected at new diagnosis, from a patient treated with antithyroid drugs. These receptors were collected from a young woman with Graves disease.

This clonotype was counted ten times or more. V usage is TRBV7-9 and J usage is TRBJ2-5, with D perhaps TRBD1 (6 bases). V shed 6 bases and J shed 4 bases, with 21 bases lying between them. The CDR3 is 16 amino acids. CDR1 and CDR2 from the germline V gene are SEHNR and FQNEAQ (reference sequence). CDR3 in DNA: TGTGCCAGCAGTTCACAGGGACACTTCATCTCAGAGACCCAGTACTTC. The encoded protein is CASSSQGHFISETQYF.

The chain carries TRBV11-2 and TRBJ1-2, with a possible D match to TRBD1 (5 bases). CDR1 is SGHAT and CDR2 is FQNNGV in the germline V gene. Trimming left V 5 bases short and J 5 bases short, with 12 bases between. This CDR3 contains 13 residues. The CDR3 region is CASSVGTTYGYTF. CDR3 coding DNA: TGTGCCAGCAGCGTCGGGACGACATATGGCTACACCTTC. Based on the CDR3 plus reference TRBV11-2 and TRBJ1-2, the full variable domain is EAGVAQSPRYKIIEKRQSVAFWCNPISGHATLYWYQQILGQGPKLLIQFQNNGVVDDSQLPKDRFSAERLKGVDSTLKIQPAKLEDSAVYLCASSVGTTYGYTFGSGTRLTVV.

The chain is built from TRBV7-6 and TRBJ2-7, with 7 bases fitting TRBD2. Germline lookup yields CDR1 SGHVS and CDR2 FNYEAQ. CDR3 size: 14 residues. J lost 5 bases, V lost 5 bases, and 9 bases had no gene match. The CDR3 nucleotides are TGTGCCAGCAGCCCCGGCGGGGGTTTAGACGAGCAGTACTTC. Protein product: CASSPGGGLDEQYF.

This clonotype was observed at least ten times. The chain couples TRBV7-2 to TRBJ2-1; TRBD1 agrees at 9 bases. Per the germline V gene, CDR1 is SGHTA and CDR2 is FQGNSA. J was trimmed by 8 bases and V by 5 bases; bases with no gene match: 7. The CDR3 runs to 14 residues. CDR3 bases: TGTGCCAGCAGCGAGGGACAGGGTCGGGATGAGCAGTTCTTC. It translates to CASSEGQGRDEQFF.

CDR3 amino acids: CASSSLGLQETQYF. The CDR3 DNA follows: TGTGCCAGCAGTTCCCTAGGGCTCCAAGAGACCCAGTACTTC. The chain employs TRBV28 and TRBJ2-5; D uncertain. V was cut by 4 bases and J by 1 base, with 10 bases left in between. Germline V lookup: CDR1 MDHEN, CDR2 SYDVKM. The CDR3 is 14 amino acids.

There are many counts of this clonotype. V is TRBV2 and J is TRBJ2-3; 7 nucleotides align to TRBD2. This CDR3 spans 14 amino acids. After removal of 7 bases from V and 5 bases from J, the junction contained 9 bases not matched to a gene. Germline V gene sequence: CDR1 SNHLY, CDR2 FYNNEI. This chain's CDR3 is CASINALAGDTQYF. CDR3 coding DNA: TGTGCCAGCATCAACGCTTTAGCGGGAGATACGCAGTATTTT.

This chain joins TRBV7-6 and TRBJ2-1; D is ambiguous. The length of the CDR3 is 12 residues. V shed 1 base and J shed 10 bases, with 8 bases lying between them. Looked up from germline, CDR1 is SGHVS and CDR2 is FNYEAQ. The CDR3 nucleotides read TGTGCCAGCAGCTTAGTGGCAGCCGAGCAGTTCTTC. Its protein is CASSLVAAEQFF.

The gene calls are TRBV5-5 and TRBJ1-2; weak D call: TRBD1 (6 bases). Germline-derived CDR1 and CDR2 are SGHKS and YYEKEE (reference sequence). The CDR3 extends over 14 amino acids. V gave up 3 bases and J gave up 8 bases, with 17 bases separating them. The CDR3 DNA reads TGTGCCAGCAGCTCCGGGACAAGGGGGACGGGCTACACCTTC. Protein product: CASSSGTRGTGYTF.

With regard to this clonotype: This may arise from a read error, as a much more abundant clone is one base away. The chain is built from TRBV28 and TRBJ1-1, with D uncertain. The germline CDR1 and CDR2 sequences are MDHEN and SYDVKM. This CDR3 is built from 14 residues. V was trimmed by 3 bases and J by 7 bases, leaving 15 bases between them. For the CDR3, the DNA is TGTGCCAGCAGTTTCGAGGCGGCCTCTGGTGAAGCTTTCTTT. Its protein is CASSFEAASGEAFF. Full variable domain (outside the CDR3, taken from reference TRBV28 and TRBJ1-1): DVKVTQSSRYLVKRTGEKVFLECVQDMDHENMFWYRQDPGLGLRLIYFSYDVKMKEKGDIPEGYSVSREKKERFSLILESASTNQTSMYLCASSFEAASGEAFFGQGTRLTVV.

This rearrangement joins TRBV3-1 to TRBJ2-2; TRBD1 might be the D (6 bases). The CDR3 totals 16 residues. Germline assignment: CDR1 LGHDT and CDR2 YNNKEL (reference sequence). Between the trimmed V and J ends, which lost 3 bases and 2 bases, there was a span of 13 bases. This CDR3 is CASSQLWGRNTGELFF. The DNA for the CDR3 is TGTGCCAGCAGCCAGCTATGGGGGCGAAACACCGGGGAGCTGTTTTTT. Full variable domain (missing parts from reference TRBV3-1 and TRBJ2-2): DTAVSQTPKYLVTQMGNDKSIKCEQNLGHDTMYWYKQDSKKFLKIMFSYNNKELIINETVPNRFSPKSPDKAHLNLHINSLELGDSAVYFCASSQLWGRNTGELFFGEGSRLTVL.